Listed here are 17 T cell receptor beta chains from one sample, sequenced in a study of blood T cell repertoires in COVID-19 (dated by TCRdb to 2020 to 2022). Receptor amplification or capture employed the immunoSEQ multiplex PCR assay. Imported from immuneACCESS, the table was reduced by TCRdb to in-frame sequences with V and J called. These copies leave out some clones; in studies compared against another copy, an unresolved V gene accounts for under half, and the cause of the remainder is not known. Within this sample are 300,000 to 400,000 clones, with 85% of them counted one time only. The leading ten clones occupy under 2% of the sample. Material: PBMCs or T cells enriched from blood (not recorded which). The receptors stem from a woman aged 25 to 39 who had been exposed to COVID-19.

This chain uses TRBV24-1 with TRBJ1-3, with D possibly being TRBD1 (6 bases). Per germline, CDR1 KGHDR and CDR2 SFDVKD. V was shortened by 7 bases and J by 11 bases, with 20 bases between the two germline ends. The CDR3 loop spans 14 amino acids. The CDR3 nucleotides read TGTGCCACCAGGCCGGGGACAACTACAGGACCCATATATTTT. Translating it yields CATRPGTTTGPIYF.

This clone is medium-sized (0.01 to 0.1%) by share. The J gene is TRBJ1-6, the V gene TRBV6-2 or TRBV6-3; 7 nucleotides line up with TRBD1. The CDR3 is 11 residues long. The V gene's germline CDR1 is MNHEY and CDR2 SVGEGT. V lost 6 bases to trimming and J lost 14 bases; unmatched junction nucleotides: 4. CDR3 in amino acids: CASSQGVTLHF. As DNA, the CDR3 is TGTGCCAGCAGCCAGGGGGTTACCCTCCACTTT.

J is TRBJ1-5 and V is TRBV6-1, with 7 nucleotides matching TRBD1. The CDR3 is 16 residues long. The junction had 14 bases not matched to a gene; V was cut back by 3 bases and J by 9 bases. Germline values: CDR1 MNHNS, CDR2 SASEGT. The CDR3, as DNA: TGTGCCAGCAGTGAGGGGACAGTCGGACTTAGGCGGCCCCAGCATTTT. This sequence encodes CASSEGTVGLRRPQHF.

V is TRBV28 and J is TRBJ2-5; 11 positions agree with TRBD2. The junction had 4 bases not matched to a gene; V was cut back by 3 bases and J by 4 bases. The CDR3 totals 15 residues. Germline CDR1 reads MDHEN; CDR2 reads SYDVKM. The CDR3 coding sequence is TGTGCCAGCAGTTTCCTAGCGGGAGGTGGAGAGACCCAGTACTTC. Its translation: CASSFLAGGGETQYF. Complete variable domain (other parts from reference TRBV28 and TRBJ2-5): DVKVTQSSRYLVKRTGEKVFLECVQDMDHENMFWYRQDPGLGLRLIYFSYDVKMKEKGDIPEGYSVSREKKERFSLILESASTNQTSMYLCASSFLAGGGETQYFGPGTRLLVL.

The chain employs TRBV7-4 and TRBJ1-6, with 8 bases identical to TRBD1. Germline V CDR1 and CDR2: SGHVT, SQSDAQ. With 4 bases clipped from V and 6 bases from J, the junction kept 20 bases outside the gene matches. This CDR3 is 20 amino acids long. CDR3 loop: CASSYQVGTGVYPLNSPLHF. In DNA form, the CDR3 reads TGTGCCAGCAGCTACCAGGTCGGGACAGGTGTTTATCCTCTTAATTCACCCCTCCACTTT.

CDR3 protein: CASSRQGAADTQYF. The CDR3 DNA reads TGCGCCAGCAGCCGCCAGGGGGCGGCAGATACGCAGTATTTT. This sequence joins TRBV5-1 and TRBJ2-3, with 8 nucleotides matching TRBD1. The ends lost 4 bases at V and 4 bases at J; junction bases unmatched: 5. The CDR3 sequence is 14 residues long. Per the germline V gene, CDR1 is SGHRS and CDR2 is YFSETQ.

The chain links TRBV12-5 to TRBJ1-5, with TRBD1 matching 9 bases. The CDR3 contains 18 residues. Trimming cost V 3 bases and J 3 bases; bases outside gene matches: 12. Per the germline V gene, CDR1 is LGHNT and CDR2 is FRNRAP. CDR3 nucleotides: TGTGCTAGTGGTTTACACCGCATCACAGGGGGCGTCAATCAGCCCCAGCATTTT. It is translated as CASGLHRITGGVNQPQHF.

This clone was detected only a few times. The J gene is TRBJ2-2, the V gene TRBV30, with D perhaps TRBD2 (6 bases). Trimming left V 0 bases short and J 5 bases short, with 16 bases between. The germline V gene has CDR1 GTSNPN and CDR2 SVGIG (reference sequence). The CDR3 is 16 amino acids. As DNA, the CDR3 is TGTGCCTGGAGTGTAGGAACGGGGGTACGGACCGGGGAGCTGTTTTTT. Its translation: CAWSVGTGVRTGELFF.

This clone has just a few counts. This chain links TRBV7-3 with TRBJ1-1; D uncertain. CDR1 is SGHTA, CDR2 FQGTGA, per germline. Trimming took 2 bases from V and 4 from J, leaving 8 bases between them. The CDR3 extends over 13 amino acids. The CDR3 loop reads CASSLVRFTEAFF. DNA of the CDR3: TGTGCCAGCAGCTTAGTGCGTTTCACTGAAGCTTTCTTT.

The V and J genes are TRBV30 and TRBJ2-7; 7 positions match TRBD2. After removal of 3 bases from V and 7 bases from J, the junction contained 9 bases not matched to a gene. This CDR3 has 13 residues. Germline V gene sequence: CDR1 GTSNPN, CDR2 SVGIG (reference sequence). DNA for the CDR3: TGTGCCTGGAGCGCCGGGGGGAATAGAGAGCAGTACTTC. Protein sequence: CAWSAGGNREQYF.

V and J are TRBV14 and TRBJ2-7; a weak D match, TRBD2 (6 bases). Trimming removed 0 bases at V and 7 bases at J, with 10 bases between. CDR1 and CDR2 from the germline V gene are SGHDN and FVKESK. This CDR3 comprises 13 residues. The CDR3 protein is CASSQDIRGEQYF. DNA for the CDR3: TGTGCCAGCAGCCAAGACATCCGGGGGGAGCAGTACTTC.

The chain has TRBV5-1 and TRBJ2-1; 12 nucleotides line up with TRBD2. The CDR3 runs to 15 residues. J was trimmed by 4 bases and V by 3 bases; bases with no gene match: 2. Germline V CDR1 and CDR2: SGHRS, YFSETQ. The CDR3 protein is CASSWTSGTYNEQFF. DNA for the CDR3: TGCGCCAGCAGCTGGACTAGCGGGACTTACAATGAGCAGTTCTTC.

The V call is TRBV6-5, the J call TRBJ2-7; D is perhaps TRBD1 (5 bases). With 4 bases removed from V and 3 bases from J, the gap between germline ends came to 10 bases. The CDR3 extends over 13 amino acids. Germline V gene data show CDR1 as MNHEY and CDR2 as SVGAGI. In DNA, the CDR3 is TGTGCCAGCAGTTTAAAAACAGGCTACGAGCAGTACTTC. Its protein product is CASSLKTGYEQYF.

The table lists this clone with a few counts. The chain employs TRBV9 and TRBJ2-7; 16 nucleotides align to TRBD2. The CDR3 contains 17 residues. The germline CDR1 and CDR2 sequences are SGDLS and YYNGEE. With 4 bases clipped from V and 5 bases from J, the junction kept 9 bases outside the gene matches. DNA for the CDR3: TGTGCCAGCAGCCTAGGGACTAGCGGGGGGGCAGTCCACGAGCAGTACTTC. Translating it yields CASSLGTSGGAVHEQYF.

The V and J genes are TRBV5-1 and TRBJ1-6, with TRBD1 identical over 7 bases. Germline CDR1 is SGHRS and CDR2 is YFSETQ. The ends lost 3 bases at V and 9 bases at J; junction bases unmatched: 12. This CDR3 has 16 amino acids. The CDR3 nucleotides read TGCGCCAGCAGCTCGGAGGGGGCGCAGGGGATTTCACCCCTCCACTTT. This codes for CASSSEGAQGISPLHF.

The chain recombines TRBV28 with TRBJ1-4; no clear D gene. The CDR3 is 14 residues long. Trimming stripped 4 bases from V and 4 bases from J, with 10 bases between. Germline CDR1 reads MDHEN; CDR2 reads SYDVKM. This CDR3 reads CASSSDFNNEKLFF. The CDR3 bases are TGTGCCAGCAGTTCCGACTTTAATAATGAAAAACTGTTTTTT.

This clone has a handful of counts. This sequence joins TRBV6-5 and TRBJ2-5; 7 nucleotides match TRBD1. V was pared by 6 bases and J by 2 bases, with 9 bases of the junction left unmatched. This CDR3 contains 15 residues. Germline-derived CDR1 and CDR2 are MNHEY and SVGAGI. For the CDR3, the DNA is TGTGCCAGCAGCTTGGACAGGCTAATTCAAGAGACCCAGTACTTC. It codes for CASSLDRLIQETQYF.